This TCR beta chain was identified during a study of T cell responses to AZD1222 COVID-19 vaccine. This CDR3 has 13 residues. The germline gives CDR1 SEHNR, CDR2 FQNEAQ (reference sequence). Trimming stripped 5 bases from V and 0 bases from J, with 7 bases between. In regard to this clone: Its target is not known.

Assay used: immunoSEQ multiplex PCR; TCRdb lists only in-frame clones, some missing. The sample consists of 130,000 to 150,000 clones, around 93% of them appearing once. Study-wide results and limits: Only a handful of AZD1222 recipients were seropositive at baseline. Across spike, vaccine-associated CD4 TCRs were found, dominant at 160-218 and 743-854.

The chain employs TRBV7-9 and TRBJ1-2, with a weak D call TRBD1 (6 bases). The sequenced sample was peripheral blood, obtained on day 0 of AZD1222 vaccination. The clonotype originates from an adult in good health. The CDR3 loop reads CASSQGPNYGYTF. CDR3 DNA sequence: TGTGCCAGCAGCCAGGGGCCTAACTATGGCTACACCTTC.